Listed here are 8 T cell receptor beta chains from one sample, sequenced in a study of glioma-infiltrating T cells. Using RNA template, CDR3s of TCR alpha and beta were amplified with iRepertoire arm-PCR. TCRdb reprocessed the multiplex PCR reads with MiXCR, giving one entry per CDR3 protein. In the table there are around 120,000 distinct CDR3 sequences, roughly a quarter of which are singletons. The sequencing sample was made of glioma tissue, nonneoplastic brain tissue, or PBMCs (not recorded which). The source of these receptors is a human donor with low-grade glioma or glioblastoma, undergoing nonglioma brain surgery, or in good health (not recorded which).

Comments on this clonotype: A much larger clone differs from this one at a single base, so this may be a read error. This chain uses TRBV25-1 with TRBJ2-5; 9 nucleotides match TRBD2. Germline loops: CDR1 MGHDK, CDR2 SYGVNS. The CDR3 extends over 12 amino acids. CDR3 coding DNA: TGTGCTGAGCGGGGGGCCCAAGAGACCCAGTACTTC. Its translation: CAERGAQETQYF.

This clonotype was seen a few times. V is TRBV7-9 and J is TRBJ1-5; 8 bases are shared with TRBD1. J gave up 4 bases and V 5 bases, and 13 bases lay outside the gene matches. The CDR3 sequence is 17 residues long. Germline CDR1 is SEHNR and CDR2 is FQNEAQ (reference sequence). CDR3 sequence: CASSPGPRTGTNQPQHF. The CDR3 DNA is TGTGCCAGCAGCCCAGGGCCCCGGACAGGGACTAATCAGCCCCAGCATTTT.

In its sample, this clonotype was seen a few times. This chain links TRBV7-2 with TRBJ2-5; TRBD1 is a possible D gene (7 bases). Germline assignment: CDR1 SGHTA and CDR2 FQGNSA. The CDR3 runs to 13 residues. The germline V and J ends were trimmed by 5 bases and 6 bases, with 13 bases remaining between them. CDR3 residues: CASSKQGRQTQYF. CDR3 in DNA: TGTGCCAGCAGCAAACAGGGGAGGCAGACCCAGTACTTC.

The CDR3 reads CSAHSKGLNNSPLHF. CDR3 DNA: TGCAGTGCTCACTCAAAGGGCCTCAATAATTCACCCCTCCACTTT. This sequence joins TRBV20-1 and TRBJ1-6; D call uncertain. Looked up from germline, CDR1 is DFQATT and CDR2 is SNEGSKA (reference sequence). This CDR3 has 15 amino acids. The germline V and J ends were trimmed by 5 bases and 5 bases, with 16 bases remaining between them.

This clonotype was detected only once. One junction end disagrees with the germline gene, perhaps due to a read error. The chain combines TRBV6-2 or TRBV6-3 with TRBJ1-5, with 8 bases identical to TRBD1. CDR1 and CDR2 from the germline V gene are MNHEY and SVGEGT. The CDR3 is 13 residues long. CDR3 residues: CASTPAGGQPQRF. The CDR3 DNA follows: TGTGCCAGCACCCCGGCAGGGGGCCAGCCCCAGCGTTTC.

V and J are TRBV6-6 and TRBJ2-3; tentatively, D is TRBD1 (6 bases). Trimming removed 2 bases from V and 3 bases from J, with 15 bases in between. The CDR3 loop spans 16 amino acids. Germline values: CDR1 MNHNY, CDR2 SVGAGI (reference sequence). The CDR3 loop is CASSYPGQKGTDTQYF. CDR3 coding DNA: TGTGCCAGCAGTTACCCCGGACAGAAGGGGACAGATACGCAGTATTTT.

The chain uses TRBV2 and TRBJ2-7, with a tentative D call TRBD1 (6 bases). V lost 9 bases and J lost 2, with 8 bases in between. CDR3 length: 11 residues. Germline V gives CDR1 SNHLY, CDR2 FYNNEI. The CDR3 sequence is CARGDTYEQYV. In DNA, the CDR3 is TGTGCCAGAGGGGACACCTACGAGCAGTACGTC.

This rearrangement joins TRBV18 to TRBJ1-2; 8 bases fit TRBD1. V shed 3 bases and J 6 bases; nucleotides not matched to a gene: 6. Germline V gene data show CDR1 as KGHSH and CDR2 as LQKENI. The CDR3 is 14 amino acids. In nucleotides, the CDR3 is TGTGCCAGCTCACCTGGCAGGGGGCTCGATGGCTACACCTTC. This sequence encodes CASSPGRGLDGYTF. The complete variable domain, with remaining parts taken from reference TRBV18 and TRBJ1-2, reads NAGVMQNPRHLVRRRGQEARLRCSPMKGHSHVYWYRQLPEEGLKFMVYLQKENIIDESGMPKERFSAEFPKEGPSILRIQQVVRGDSAAYFCASSPGRGLDGYTFGSGTRLTVV.